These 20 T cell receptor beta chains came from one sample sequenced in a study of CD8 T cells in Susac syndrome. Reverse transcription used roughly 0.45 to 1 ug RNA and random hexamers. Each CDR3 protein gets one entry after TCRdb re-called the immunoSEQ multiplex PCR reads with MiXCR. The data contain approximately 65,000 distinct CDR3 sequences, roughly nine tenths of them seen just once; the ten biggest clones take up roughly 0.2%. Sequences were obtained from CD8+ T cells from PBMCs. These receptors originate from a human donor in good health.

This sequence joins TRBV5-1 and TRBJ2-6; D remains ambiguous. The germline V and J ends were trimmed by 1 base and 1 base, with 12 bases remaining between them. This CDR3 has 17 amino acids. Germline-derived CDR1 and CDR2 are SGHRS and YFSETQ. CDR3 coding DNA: TGCGCCAGCAGCTTGTATGGTTCGATTTCTGGGGCCAACGTCCTGACTTTC. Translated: CASSLYGSISGANVLTF.

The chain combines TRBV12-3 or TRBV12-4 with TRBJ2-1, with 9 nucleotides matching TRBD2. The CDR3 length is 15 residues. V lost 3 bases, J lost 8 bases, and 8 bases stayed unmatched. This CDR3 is CASSFGSGGYYEQFF. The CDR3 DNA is TGTGCCAGCAGTTTTGGCAGCGGGGGGTACTATGAGCAGTTCTTC.

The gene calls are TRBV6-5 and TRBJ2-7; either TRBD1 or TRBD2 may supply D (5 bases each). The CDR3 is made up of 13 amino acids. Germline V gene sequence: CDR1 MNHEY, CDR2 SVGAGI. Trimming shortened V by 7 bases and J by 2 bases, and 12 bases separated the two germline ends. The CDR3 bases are TGTGCCAGCACCCAGGGTAGCGCCTACGAGCAGTACTTC. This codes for CASTQGSAYEQYF.

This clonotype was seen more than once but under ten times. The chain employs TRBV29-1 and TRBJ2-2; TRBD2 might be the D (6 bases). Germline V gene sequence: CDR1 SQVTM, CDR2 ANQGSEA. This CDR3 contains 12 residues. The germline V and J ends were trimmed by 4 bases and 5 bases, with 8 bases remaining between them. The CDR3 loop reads CSVVGGTGELFF. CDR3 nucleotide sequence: TGCAGCGTTGTGGGGGGAACCGGGGAGCTGTTTTTT.

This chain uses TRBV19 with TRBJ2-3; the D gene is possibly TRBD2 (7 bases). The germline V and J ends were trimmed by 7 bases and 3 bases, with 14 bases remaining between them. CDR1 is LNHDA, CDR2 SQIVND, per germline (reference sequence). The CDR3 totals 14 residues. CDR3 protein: CASTYGGRTDTQYF. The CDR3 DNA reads TGTGCCAGTACCTACGGGGGGCGAACAGATACGCAGTATTTT.

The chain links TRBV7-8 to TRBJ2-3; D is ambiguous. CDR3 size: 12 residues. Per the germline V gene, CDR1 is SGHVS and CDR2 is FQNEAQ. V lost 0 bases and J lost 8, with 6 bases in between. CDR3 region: CASSLALVTQYF. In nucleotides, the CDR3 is TGTGCCAGCAGCTTAGCGCTGGTTACGCAGTATTTT.

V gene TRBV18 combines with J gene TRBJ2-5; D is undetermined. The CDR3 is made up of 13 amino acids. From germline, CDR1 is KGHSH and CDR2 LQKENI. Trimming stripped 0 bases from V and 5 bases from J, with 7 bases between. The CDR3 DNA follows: TGTGCCAGCTCACCACCTAGATGGGAGACCCAGTACTTC. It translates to CASSPPRWETQYF.

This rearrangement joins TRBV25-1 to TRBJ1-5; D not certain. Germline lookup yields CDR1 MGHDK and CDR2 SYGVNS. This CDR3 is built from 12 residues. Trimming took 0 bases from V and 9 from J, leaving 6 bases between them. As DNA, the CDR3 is TGTGCCAGCAGTGAATATCGAGGGCCCCAGCATTTT. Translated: CASSEYRGPQHF.

For the CDR3, the DNA is TGCAGTGCTAGAGACCCGGACTCCTACGAGCAGTACTTC. It codes for CSARDPDSYEQYF. The rearrangement joins TRBV20-1 to TRBJ2-7, with D unresolved. Germline V gene data show CDR1 as DFQATT and CDR2 as SNEGSKA (reference sequence). With 0 bases removed from V and 0 bases from J, the gap between germline ends came to 6 bases. This CDR3 has 13 residues.

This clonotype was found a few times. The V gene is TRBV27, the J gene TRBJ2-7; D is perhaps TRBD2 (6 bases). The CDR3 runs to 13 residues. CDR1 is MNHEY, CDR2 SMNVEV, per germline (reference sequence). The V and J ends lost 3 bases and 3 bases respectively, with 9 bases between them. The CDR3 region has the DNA TGTGCCAGCAGTTTGGGAGGTGGCTACGAGCAGTACTTC. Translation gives CASSLGGGYEQYF.

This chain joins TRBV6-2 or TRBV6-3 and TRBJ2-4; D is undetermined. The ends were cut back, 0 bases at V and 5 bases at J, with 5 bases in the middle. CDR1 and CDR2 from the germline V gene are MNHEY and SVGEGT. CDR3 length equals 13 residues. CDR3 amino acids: CASSYSRENIQYF. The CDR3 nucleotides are TGTGCCAGCAGTTACTCTAGAGAAAACATTCAGTACTTC.

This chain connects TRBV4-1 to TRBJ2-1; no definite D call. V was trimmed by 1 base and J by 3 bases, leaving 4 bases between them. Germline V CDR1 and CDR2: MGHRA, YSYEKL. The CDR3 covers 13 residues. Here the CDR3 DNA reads TGCGCCAGCAGCCAAGTCGTCTACAATGAGCAGTTCTTC. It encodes CASSQVVYNEQFF.

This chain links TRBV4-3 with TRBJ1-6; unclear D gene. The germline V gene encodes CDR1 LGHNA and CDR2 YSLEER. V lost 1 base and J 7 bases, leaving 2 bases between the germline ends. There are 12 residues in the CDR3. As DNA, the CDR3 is TGCGCCAGCAGCCAAGCGAATTCACCCCTCCACTTT. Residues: CASSQANSPLHF.

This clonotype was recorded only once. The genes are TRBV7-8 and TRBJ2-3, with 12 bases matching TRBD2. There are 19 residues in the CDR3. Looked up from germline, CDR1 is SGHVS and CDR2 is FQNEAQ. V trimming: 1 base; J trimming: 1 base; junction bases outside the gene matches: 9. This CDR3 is CASSLGLAGAELRTDTQYF. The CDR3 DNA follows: TGTGCCAGCAGCTTAGGACTAGCGGGGGCCGAACTTCGCACAGATACGCAGTATTTT.

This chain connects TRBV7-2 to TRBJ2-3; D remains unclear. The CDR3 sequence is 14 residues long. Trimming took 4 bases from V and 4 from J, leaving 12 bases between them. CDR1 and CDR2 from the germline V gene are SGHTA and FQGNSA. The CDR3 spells CASSSGPAADTQYF. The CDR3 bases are TGTGCCAGCAGCTCAGGACCAGCCGCAGATACGCAGTATTTT.

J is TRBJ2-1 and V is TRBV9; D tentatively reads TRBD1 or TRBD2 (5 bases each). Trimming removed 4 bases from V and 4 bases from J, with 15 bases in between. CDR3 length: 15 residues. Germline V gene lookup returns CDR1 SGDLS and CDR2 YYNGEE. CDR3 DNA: TGTGCCAGCAGCCCCCGACGGGGCGGGTACAATGAGCAGTTCTTC. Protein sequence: CASSPRRGGYNEQFF.

The chain's CDR3 is CASSVDSLPNYGYTF. The CDR3 bases are TGTGCCAGCAGCGTTGACAGCCTGCCTAACTATGGCTACACCTTC. This chain uses TRBV9 with TRBJ1-2; possibly TRBD1 for D (5 bases). Germline V gives CDR1 SGDLS, CDR2 YYNGEE. Between the trimmed V and J ends, which lost 2 bases and 0 bases, there was a span of 11 bases. The CDR3 length is 15 residues.

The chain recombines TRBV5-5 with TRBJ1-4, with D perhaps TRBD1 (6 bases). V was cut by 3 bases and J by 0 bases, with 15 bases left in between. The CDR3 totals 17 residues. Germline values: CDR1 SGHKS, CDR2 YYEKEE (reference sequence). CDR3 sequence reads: CASSSTGYLTTNEKLFF. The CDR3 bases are TGTGCCAGCAGCTCTACAGGGTACCTTACAACTAATGAAAAACTGTTTTTT.

The CDR3 region is CASSQSDGVSDTQYF. DNA for the CDR3: TGCGCCAGCAGCCAATCCGACGGGGTTTCAGATACGCAGTATTTT. This chain links TRBV4-3 with TRBJ2-3, with a possible D match to TRBD2 (5 bases). This CDR3 comprises 15 residues. Germline V gene data show CDR1 as LGHNA and CDR2 as YSLEER. The germline V and J ends were trimmed by 2 bases and 4 bases, with 13 bases remaining between them.

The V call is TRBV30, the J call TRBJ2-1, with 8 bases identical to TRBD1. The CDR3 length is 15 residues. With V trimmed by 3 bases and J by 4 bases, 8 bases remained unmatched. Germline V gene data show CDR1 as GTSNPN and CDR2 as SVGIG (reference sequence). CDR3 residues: CAWRDDRGEYNEQFF. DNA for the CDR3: TGTGCCTGGAGGGACGACAGGGGCGAATACAATGAGCAGTTCTTC.